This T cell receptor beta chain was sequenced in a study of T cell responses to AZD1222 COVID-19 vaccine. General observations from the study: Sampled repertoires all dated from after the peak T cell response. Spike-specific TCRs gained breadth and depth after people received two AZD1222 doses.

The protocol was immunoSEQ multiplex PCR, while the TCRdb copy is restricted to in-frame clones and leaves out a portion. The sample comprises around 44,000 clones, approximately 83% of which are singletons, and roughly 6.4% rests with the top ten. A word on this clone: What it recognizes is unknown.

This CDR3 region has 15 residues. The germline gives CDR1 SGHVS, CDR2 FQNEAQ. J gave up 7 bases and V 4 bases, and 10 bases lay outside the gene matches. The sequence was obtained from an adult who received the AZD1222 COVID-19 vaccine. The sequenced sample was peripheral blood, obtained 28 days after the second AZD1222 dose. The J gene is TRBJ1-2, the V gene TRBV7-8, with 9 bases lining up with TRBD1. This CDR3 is CASSSQGARFGGYTF. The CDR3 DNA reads TGTGCCAGCAGCTCACAGGGGGCGAGGTTCGGTGGCTACACCTTC.